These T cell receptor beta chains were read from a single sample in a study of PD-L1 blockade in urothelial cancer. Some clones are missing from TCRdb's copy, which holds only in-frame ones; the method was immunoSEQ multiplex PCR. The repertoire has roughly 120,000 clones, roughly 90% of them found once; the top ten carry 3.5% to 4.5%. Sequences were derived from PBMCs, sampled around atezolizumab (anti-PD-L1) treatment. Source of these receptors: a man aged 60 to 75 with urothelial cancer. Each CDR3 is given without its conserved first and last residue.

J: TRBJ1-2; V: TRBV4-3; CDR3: ASSQDSPTGPPRGYT
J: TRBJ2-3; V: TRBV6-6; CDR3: ASRDQGATDTQY
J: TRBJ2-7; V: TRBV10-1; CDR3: ASSDLGGTGAKPYEQY
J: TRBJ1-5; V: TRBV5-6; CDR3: ASSLKGLGRNQPQH
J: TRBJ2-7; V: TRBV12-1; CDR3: ASSPSGRGSYEQY
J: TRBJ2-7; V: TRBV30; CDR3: AWSNPGFEQY
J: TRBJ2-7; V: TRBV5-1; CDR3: ASSLGTPGDEQY
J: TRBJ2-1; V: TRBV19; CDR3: ASSFYSGSYNEQF
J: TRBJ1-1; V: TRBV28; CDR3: ASSLWPGTGNTEAF
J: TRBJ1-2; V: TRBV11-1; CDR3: ASSLAGTGNDGYT
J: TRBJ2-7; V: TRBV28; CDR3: ASTLAGPYEQY
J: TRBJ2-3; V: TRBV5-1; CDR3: ASSSGGGPGTDTQY
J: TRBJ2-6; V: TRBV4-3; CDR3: ASSHGDSHQSGANVLT
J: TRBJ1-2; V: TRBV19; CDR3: ASSQRDRVLWGTQANYGYT
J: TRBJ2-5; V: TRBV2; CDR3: ASTRGGAETQY
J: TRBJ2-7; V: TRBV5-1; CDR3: ASSFGGQGDYEQY
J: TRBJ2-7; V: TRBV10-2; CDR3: ASRSLAGRSYEQY
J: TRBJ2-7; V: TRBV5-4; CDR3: ASSNKKVGGNEQY
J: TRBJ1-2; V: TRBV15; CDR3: ATAAGDNYGYT
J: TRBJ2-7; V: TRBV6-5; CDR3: ASSAGQTYEQY
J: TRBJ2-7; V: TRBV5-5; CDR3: ASSLNTAGDYEQY
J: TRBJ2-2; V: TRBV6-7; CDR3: ASSYDTGTGATGELF
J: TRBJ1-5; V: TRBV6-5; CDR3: ASSKDSVSQPQH
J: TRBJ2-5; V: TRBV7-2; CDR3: ASSQRTGTTETQY
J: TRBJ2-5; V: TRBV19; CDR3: ASRLGQAGETQY
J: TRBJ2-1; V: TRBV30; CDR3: AWSVRVRGGVNNEQF
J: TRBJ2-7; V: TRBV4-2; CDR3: ASSQLAGDSYEQY
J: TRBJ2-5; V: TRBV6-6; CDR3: ASSFRQGVLGETQY
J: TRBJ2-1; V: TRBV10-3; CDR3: AISESDSGGSNEQF
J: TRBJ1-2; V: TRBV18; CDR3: ASSLDTSGGYT
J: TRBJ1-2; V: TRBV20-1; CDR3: SAPHELSYT
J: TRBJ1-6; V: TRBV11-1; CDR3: ASSSSDRNSPLH
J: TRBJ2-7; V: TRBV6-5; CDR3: ASTAPTTYEQY